The clone carrying this TCR beta chain was seen only a few times. The source material, RNA transcripts, was used to amplify TCR beta CDR3 regions. During a first-round RT-PCR of the TCR CDR3, the HTBI primer set was used. TCRdb used MiXCR to reprocess the multiplex PCR reads, holding one entry per CDR3 protein. Of 500,000 to 600,000 distinct CDR3 sequences in the sample, 16% were seen once. These data originate in a study of T cells in Graves' hyperthyroidism and ophthalmopathy. Study details: Staff took peripheral blood when the initial diagnosis was made, before any treatment began.

Graves' hyperthyroidism without ophthalmopathy progression within 18 months was termed stable. The hyperthyroidism patients had all been newly diagnosed, and their disease duration was under 2 months. Their ages ranged from 18 to 65 years. The germline V and J ends were trimmed by 1 base and 3 bases, with 7 bases remaining between them. CDR1 and CDR2 from the germline V gene are LGHDT and YNNKEL (reference sequence). The CDR3 has 13 amino acids. The source of this sequence is a woman aged 18-30 years with Graves' hyperthyroidism. Sequencing input: blood. The V gene is TRBV3-1, the J gene TRBJ2-7; no reliable D call. The CDR3 region is CASSQGVYYEQYF. CDR3 in DNA: TGTGCCAGCAGCCAAGGGGTGTACTACGAGCAGTACTTC.